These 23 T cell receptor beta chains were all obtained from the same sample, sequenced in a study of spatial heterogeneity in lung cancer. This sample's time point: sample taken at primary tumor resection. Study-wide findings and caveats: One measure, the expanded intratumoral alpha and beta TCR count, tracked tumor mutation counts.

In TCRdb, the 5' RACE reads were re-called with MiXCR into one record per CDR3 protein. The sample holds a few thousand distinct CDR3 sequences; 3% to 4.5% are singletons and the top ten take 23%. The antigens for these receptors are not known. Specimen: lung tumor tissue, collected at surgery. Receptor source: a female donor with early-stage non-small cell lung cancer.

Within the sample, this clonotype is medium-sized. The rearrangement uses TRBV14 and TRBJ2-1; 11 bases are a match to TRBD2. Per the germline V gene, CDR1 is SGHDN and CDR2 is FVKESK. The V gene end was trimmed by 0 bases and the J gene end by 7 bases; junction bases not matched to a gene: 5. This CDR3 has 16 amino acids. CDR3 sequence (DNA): TGTGCCAGCAGCCAAGAGCTAGCGGGAGGAGGGAATGAGCAGTTCTTC. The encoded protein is CASSQELAGGGNEQFF.

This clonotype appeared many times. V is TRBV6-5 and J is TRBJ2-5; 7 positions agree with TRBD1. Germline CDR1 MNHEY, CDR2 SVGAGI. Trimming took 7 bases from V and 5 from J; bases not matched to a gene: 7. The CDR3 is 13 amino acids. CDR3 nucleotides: TGTGCCAGCAAAAGAGGGGGCGTGGAGACCCAGTACTTC. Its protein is CASKRGGVETQYF.

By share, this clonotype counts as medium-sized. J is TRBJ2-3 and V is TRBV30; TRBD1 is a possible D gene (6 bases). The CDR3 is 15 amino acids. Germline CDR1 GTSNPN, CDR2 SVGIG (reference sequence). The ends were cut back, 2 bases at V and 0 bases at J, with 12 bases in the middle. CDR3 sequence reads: CAWSIGTTSTDTQYF. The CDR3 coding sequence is TGTGCCTGGAGTATAGGGACAACTAGCACAGATACGCAGTATTTT. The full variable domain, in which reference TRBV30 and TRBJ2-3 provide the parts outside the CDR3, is SQTIHQWPATLVQPVGSPLSLECTVEGTSNPNLYWYRQAAGRGLQLLFYSVGIGQISSEVPQNLSASRPQDRQFILSSKKLLLSDSGFYLCAWSIGTTSTDTQYFGPGTRLTVL.

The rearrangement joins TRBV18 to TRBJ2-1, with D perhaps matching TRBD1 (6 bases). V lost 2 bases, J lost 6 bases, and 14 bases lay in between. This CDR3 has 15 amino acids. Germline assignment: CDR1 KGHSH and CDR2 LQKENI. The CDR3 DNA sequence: TGTGCCAGCTCACCATTGTCAGGGGTCACCAATGAGCAGTTCTTC. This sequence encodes CASSPLSGVTNEQFF.

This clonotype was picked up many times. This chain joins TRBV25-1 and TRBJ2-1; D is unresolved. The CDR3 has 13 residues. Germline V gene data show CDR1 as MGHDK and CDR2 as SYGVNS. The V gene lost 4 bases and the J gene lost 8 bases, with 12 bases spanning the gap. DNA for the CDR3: TGTGCCAGCAGTGGCCTTTTGTGGGATGAGCAGTTCTTC. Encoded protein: CASSGLLWDEQFF.

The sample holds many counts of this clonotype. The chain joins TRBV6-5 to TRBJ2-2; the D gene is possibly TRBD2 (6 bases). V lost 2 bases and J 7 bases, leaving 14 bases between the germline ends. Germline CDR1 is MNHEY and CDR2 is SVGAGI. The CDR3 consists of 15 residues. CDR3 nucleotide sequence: TGTGCCAGCAGTTACGCCCCTAGCGCGGGCGGGGAGCTGTTTTTT. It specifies CASSYAPSAGGELFF.

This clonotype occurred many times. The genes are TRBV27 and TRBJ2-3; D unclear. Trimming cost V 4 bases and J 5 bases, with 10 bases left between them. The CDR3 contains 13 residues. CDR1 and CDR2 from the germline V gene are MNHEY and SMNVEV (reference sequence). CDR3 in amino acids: CASSSEIRDTQYF. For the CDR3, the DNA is TGTGCCAGCAGTTCGGAGATCCGAGATACGCAGTATTTT.

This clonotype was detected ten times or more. As DNA, the CDR3 is TGCGCCAGCAGCCGGGAGGTAACAGGGGGCGCGGGGAATGAGCAGTTCTTC. Translation: CASSREVTGGAGNEQFF. V gene TRBV4-1 combines with J gene TRBJ2-1, with 9 bases fitting TRBD1. The germline gives CDR1 MGHRA, CDR2 YSYEKL. The CDR3 extends over 17 amino acids. J was trimmed by 7 bases and V by 4 bases; bases with no gene match: 14.

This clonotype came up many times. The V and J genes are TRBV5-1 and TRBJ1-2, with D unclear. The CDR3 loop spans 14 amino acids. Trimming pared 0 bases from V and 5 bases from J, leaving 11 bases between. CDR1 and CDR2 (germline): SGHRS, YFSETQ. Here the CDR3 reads CASSLEQSGYGYTF. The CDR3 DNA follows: TGCGCCAGCAGCTTGGAGCAGTCGGGGTATGGCTACACCTTC.

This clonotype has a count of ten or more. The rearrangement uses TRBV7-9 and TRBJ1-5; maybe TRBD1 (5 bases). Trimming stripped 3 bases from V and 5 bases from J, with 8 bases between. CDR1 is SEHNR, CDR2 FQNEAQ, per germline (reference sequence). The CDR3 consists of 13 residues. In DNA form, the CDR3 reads TGTGCCAGCAGCTTGGGGGATCATCAGCCCCAGCATTTT. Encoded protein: CASSLGDHQPQHF.

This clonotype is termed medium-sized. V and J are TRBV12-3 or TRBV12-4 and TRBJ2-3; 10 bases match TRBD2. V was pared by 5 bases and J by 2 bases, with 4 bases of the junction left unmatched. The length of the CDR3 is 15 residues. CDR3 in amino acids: CASSPSGRDTDTQYF. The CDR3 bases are TGTGCCAGCAGTCCAAGCGGGAGGGACACAGATACGCAGTATTTT.

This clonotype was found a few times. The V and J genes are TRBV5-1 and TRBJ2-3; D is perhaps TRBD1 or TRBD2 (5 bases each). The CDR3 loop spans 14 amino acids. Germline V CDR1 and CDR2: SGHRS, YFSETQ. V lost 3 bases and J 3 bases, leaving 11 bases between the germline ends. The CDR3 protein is CASSSRDATDTQYF. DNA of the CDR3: TGCGCCAGCAGCTCCCGGGACGCTACAGATACGCAGTATTTT.

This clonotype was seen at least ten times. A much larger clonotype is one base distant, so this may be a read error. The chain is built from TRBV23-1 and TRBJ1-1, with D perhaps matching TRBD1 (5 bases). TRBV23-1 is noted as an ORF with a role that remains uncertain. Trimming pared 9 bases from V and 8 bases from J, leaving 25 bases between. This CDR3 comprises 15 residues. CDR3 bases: TGCGCCAGAGAAAACCGGGACTGGGAGATAGGCGAAGCTTTCTTT. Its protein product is CARENRDWEIGEAFF.

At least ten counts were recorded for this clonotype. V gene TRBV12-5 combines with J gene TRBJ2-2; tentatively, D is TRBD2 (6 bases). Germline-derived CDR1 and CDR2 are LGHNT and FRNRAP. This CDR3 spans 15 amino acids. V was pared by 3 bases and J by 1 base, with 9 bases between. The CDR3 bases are TGTGCTAGTGGTTTAGGAGGGAGGAACACCGGGGAGCTGTTTTTT. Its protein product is CASGLGGRNTGELFF.

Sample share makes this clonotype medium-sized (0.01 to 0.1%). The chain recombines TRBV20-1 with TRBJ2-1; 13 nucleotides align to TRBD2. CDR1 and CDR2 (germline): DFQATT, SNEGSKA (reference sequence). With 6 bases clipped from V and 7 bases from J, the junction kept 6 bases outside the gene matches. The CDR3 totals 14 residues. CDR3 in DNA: TGCAGTGCCCTACTAGCGGGAGGGCGGAATGAGCAGTTCTTC. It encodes CSALLAGGRNEQFF.

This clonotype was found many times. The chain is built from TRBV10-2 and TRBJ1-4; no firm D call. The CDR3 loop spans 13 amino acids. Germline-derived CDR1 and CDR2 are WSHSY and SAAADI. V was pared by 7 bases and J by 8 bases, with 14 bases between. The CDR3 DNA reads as TGCGCCAGCACGTCAGACTCTGGGGAAAAACTGTTTTTT. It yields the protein CASTSDSGEKLFF.

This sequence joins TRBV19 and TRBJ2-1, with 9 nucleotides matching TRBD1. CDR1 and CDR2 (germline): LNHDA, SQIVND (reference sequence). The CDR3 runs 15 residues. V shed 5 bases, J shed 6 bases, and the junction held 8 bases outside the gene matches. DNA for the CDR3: TGTGCCAGTAGTGGACCGGGACAGGGTGTCAATGAGCAGTTCTTC. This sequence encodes CASSGPGQGVNEQFF.

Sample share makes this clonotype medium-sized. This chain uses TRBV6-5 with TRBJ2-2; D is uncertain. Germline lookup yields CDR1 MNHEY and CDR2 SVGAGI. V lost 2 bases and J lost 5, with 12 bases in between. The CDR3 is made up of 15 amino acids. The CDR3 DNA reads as TGTGCCAGCAGTTACATTGAACGGTGGACCGGGGAGCTGTTTTTT. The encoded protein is CASSYIERWTGELFF.

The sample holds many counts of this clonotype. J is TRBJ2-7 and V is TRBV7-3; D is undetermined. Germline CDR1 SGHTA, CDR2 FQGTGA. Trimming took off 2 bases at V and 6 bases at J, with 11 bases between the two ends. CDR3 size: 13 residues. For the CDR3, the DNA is TGTGCCAGCAGCTTATTCAAGGGATGCGAGCAGTACTTC. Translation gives CASSLFKGCEQYF.

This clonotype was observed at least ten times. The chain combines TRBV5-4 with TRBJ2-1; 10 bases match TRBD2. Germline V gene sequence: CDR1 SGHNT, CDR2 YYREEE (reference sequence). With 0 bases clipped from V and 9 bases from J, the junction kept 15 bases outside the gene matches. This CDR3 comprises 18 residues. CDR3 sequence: CASSLARTSGNRGSEQFF. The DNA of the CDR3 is TGTGCCAGCAGCTTGGCCCGGACTAGCGGAAACAGGGGTAGTGAGCAGTTCTTC.

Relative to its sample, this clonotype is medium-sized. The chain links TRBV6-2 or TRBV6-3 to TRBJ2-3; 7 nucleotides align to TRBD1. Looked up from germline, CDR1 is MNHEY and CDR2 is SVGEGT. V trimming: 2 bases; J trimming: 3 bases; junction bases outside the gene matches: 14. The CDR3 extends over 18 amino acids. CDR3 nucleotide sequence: TGTGCCAGCAGTTACCCGGTAACGGGCCCGGGACAGACAGATACGCAGTATTTT. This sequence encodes CASSYPVTGPGQTDTQYF.

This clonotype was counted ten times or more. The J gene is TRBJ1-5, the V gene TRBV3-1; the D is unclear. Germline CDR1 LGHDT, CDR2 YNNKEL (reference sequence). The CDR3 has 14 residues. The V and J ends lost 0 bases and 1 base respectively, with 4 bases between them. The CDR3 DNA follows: TGTGCCAGCAGCCAAGACAGGAGCAATCAGCCCCAGCATTTT. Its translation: CASSQDRSNQPQHF.

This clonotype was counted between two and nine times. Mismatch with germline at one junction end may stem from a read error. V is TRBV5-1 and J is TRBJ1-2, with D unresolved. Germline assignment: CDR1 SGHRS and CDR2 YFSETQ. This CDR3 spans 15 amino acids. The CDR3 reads CASSLSGSRNYGYNF. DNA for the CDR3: TGCGCCAGCAGCTTATCAGGCTCGCGTAACTATGGCTACAACTTC.